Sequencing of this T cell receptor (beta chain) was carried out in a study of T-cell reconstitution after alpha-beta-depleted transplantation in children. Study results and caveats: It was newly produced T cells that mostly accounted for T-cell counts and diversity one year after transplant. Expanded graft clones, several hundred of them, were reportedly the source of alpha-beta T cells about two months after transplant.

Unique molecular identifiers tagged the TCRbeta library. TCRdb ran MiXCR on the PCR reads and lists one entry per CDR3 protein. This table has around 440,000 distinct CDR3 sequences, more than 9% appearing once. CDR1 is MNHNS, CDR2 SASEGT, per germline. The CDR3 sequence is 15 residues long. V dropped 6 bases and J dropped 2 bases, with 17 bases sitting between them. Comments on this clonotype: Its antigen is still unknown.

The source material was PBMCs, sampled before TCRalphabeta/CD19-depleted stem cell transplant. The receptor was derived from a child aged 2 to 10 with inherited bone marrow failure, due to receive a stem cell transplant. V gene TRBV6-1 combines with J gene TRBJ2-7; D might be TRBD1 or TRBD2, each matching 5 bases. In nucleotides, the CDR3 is TGTGCCAGCAGATTGCTATGGGACGGGCCCTACGAGCAGTACTTC. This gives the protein CASRLLWDGPYEQYF.